These 20 T cell receptor beta chains were sequenced from one sample in a study of T-cell reconstitution after alpha-beta-depleted transplantation in children (dated by TCRdb to 2016 to 2018). What this sample's treatment or condition label stands for: allogeneic hematopoietic cell transplantation with graft depleted of TCRalphabeta T cells and CD19 B cells. Libraries were prepared through PCR. For sequencing, an Illumina HiSeq 2500 was employed. Molecular barcoding was employed in the preparation of TCR libraries, with unique molecular identifiers being used to normalize TCRbeta repertoire quantification. The public reads were reanalyzed by TCRdb: fastp trimming at Q25, MiXCR alignment, in-frame beta chains only. A single entry per CDR3 protein holds the most common genes and DNA from its merged rows. Across this sample there are about 500,000 distinct CDR3 sequences, with about an eighth seen only once. In total, the top ten clones hold around 15% of the sample.

This specimen consisted of PBMCs, mostly from graft donor cells, obtained 180 days after TCRalphabeta/CD19-depleted stem cell transplant. These receptors were taken from a female patient between 2 and 15 years old who had a stem cell transplant for aplastic anemia, so the T cells may come from the graft donor.

This clonotype was picked up a small number of times. This chain uses TRBV28 with TRBJ1-5; 10 bases align to TRBD1. After removal of 6 bases from V and 3 bases from J, the junction contained 8 bases not matched to a gene. Germline lookup yields CDR1 MDHEN and CDR2 SYDVKM. The CDR3 has 16 amino acids. CDR3 residues: CASRPPGQGINQPQHF. The CDR3 region has the DNA TGTGCCAGCAGGCCTCCGGGACAGGGGATCAATCAGCCCCAGCATTTT.

A few counts support this clonotype. The chain carries TRBV28 and TRBJ2-4, with 10 nucleotides matching TRBD1. The CDR3 extends over 19 amino acids. V lost 6 bases, J lost 0 bases, and 14 bases stayed unmatched. The V gene's germline CDR1 is MDHEN and CDR2 SYDVKM. CDR3 region: CASRRPGQGRLVAKNIQYF. In DNA form, the CDR3 reads TGTGCCAGCAGACGTCCGGGACAGGGGCGTTTAGTAGCCAAAAACATTCAGTACTTC.

The genes are TRBV5-1 and TRBJ2-7; the match to TRBD2 covers 11 bases. The CDR3 extends over 17 amino acids. The trim removed 4 bases at V and 0 bases at J, leaving 9 bases unmatched. CDR1 is SGHRS, CDR2 YFSETQ, per germline. The CDR3 here is CASSPGTSGGPSYEQYF. The DNA of the CDR3 is TGCGCCAGCAGCCCCGGGACTAGCGGAGGTCCCTCCTACGAGCAGTACTTC.

This clonotype was detected only a few times. The V gene is TRBV6-1, the J gene TRBJ1-1, with D hard to call. V lost 7 bases and J lost 0, with 9 bases in between. Germline assignment: CDR1 MNHNS and CDR2 SASEGT. CDR3 length equals 13 residues. This CDR3 reads CASTPGVNTEAFF. CDR3 coding DNA: TGTGCCAGCACCCCTGGGGTGAACACTGAAGCTTTCTTT.

This clonotype showed up just a few times. The rearrangement uses TRBV5-1 and TRBJ1-2, with D unclear. CDR3 length: 13 residues. Trimming shortened V by 5 bases and J by 8 bases, and 16 bases separated the two germline ends. CDR1 is SGHRS and CDR2 is YFSETQ in the germline V gene. The chain's CDR3 is CASRHAREGGYTF. The CDR3 DNA reads TGCGCCAGCAGGCACGCGCGGGAAGGCGGCTACACCTTC.

V and J are TRBV13 and TRBJ2-1; 8 bases are shared with TRBD2. The trim removed 0 bases at V and 7 bases at J, leaving 11 bases unmatched. Germline V gene lookup returns CDR1 PRHDT and CDR2 FYEKMQ (reference sequence). The CDR3 spans 17 residues. CDR3 region: CASSLGRGGRAENEQFF. DNA of the CDR3: TGTGCCAGCAGCTTAGGCCGGGGGGGGAGGGCCGAAAATGAGCAGTTCTTC.

The V gene is TRBV3-1, the J gene TRBJ2-7; perhaps TRBD2 as D (6 bases). V was cut by 1 base and J by 3 bases, with 10 bases left in between. There are 14 residues in the CDR3. Germline assignment: CDR1 LGHDT and CDR2 YNNKEL (reference sequence). CDR3 sequence (DNA): TGTGCCAGCAGCCAAGCGTTAGCGGACTACGAGCAGTACGTC. This encodes CASSQALADYEQYV.

V usage is TRBV20-1 and J usage is TRBJ2-1, with 12 bases identical to TRBD1. There are 14 residues in the CDR3. The V gene's germline CDR1 is DFQATT and CDR2 SNEGSKA (reference sequence). The trim removed 6 bases at V and 4 bases at J, leaving 4 bases unmatched. The CDR3 loop is CSAPGQGAYNEQFF. The CDR3 coding sequence is TGCAGTGCCCCGGGACAGGGGGCGTACAATGAGCAGTTCTTC.

This clonotype was counted a few times. V is TRBV11-1 and J is TRBJ2-7; D is perhaps TRBD1 (6 bases). The CDR3 runs to 14 residues. Trimming cost V 5 bases and J 2 bases, with 13 bases left between them. Looked up from germline, CDR1 is SGHAT and CDR2 is FQDESV (reference sequence). The DNA for the CDR3 is TGTGCCAGCAGCAGGACAGAGGGCACCTACGAGCAGTACTTC. Amino acid sequence: CASSRTEGTYEQYF.

The chain has TRBV15 and TRBJ2-3; D may be TRBD1 or TRBD2 (5 bases each). Germline values: CDR1 LNHNV, CDR2 YYDKDF (reference sequence). The CDR3 is 15 residues long. The V gene lost 5 bases and the J gene lost 1 base, with 13 bases spanning the gap. CDR3 sequence reads: CATSPLGDRTDTQYF. DNA for the CDR3: TGTGCCACCAGCCCCTTGGGGGACCGCACAGATACGCAGTATTTT. Full variable domain (missing parts from reference TRBV15 and TRBJ2-3): DAMVIQNPRYQVTQFGKPVTLSCSQTLNHNVMYWYQQKSSQAPKLLFHYYDKDFNNEADTPDNFQSRRPNTSFCFLDIRSPGLGDTAMYLCATSPLGDRTDTQYFGPGTRLTVL.

The chain has TRBV11-1 and TRBJ2-2, with D possibly matching TRBD1 (5 bases). The V end was cut by 3 bases, the J end by 5 bases, with 19 bases between. CDR1 and CDR2 (germline): SGHAT, FQDESV (reference sequence). CDR3 length: 17 residues. Here the CDR3 DNA reads TGTGCCAGCAGCTTTAGAGTTTGGGGCCCACGTACCGGGGAGCTGTTTTTT. This translates into CASSFRVWGPRTGELFF.

This clonotype came up a few times. The chain is built from TRBV29-1 and TRBJ2-2; 8 bases fit TRBD1. CDR3 size: 14 residues. The germline V gene has CDR1 SQVTM and CDR2 ANQGSEA. Trimming at V came to 6 bases and at J to 7 bases, leaving 10 bases not matched to a gene. CDR3 coding DNA: TGCAGCGTGGTGGGACAGGAGGCCTACGGGGAGCTGTTTTTT. Translated: CSVVGQEAYGELFF.

In its sample, this clonotype was seen a few times. The chain has TRBV7-2 and TRBJ2-1; tentative D call: TRBD2 (6 bases). CDR1 is SGHTA, CDR2 FQGNSA, per germline. The CDR3 length is 16 residues. With 2 bases removed from V and 2 bases from J, the gap between germline ends came to 13 bases. The CDR3 loop is CASSLLGGVTYNEQFF. CDR3 sequence (DNA): TGTGCCAGCAGCTTATTGGGCGGGGTTACCTACAATGAGCAGTTCTTC.

The sample holds a few counts of this clonotype. The chain joins TRBV15 to TRBJ2-3; 7 bases agree with TRBD1. Unmatched junction bases numbered 6, after V lost 0 bases and J lost 6 bases. The CDR3 is made up of 15 amino acids. Germline assignment: CDR1 LNHNV and CDR2 YYDKDF (reference sequence). This CDR3 reads CATSREQGRSDTQYF. CDR3 nucleotides: TGTGCCACCAGCAGAGAACAGGGGCGTAGCGATACGCAGTATTTT.

The CDR3 sequence: CASSYGAGEQFF. DNA of the CDR3: TGTGCCAGCAGTTACGGTGCGGGTGAGCAGTTCTTC. The V call is TRBV6-2 or TRBV6-3, the J call TRBJ2-1; a weak D match, TRBD2 (5 bases). The ends were cut back, 2 bases at V and 9 bases at J, with 8 bases in the middle. This CDR3 region has 12 residues. Germline V gene lookup returns CDR1 MNHEY and CDR2 SVGEGT.

This chain connects TRBV6-1 to TRBJ2-7; 9 nucleotides line up with TRBD1. The germline V gene has CDR1 MNHNS and CDR2 SASEGT. Trimming cost V 7 bases and J 2 bases; bases outside gene matches: 12. The CDR3 contains 16 residues. The CDR3 sequence: CASTTPGQGRTYEQYF. CDR3 DNA sequence: TGTGCCAGCACCACACCCGGACAGGGGCGGACCTACGAGCAGTACTTC.

V gene TRBV20-1 combines with J gene TRBJ1-1; a possible D gene is TRBD1 (5 bases). The CDR3 spans 12 residues. Trimming pared 6 bases from V and 3 bases from J, leaving 11 bases between. CDR1 is DFQATT and CDR2 is SNEGSKA in the germline V gene (reference sequence). In DNA form, the CDR3 reads TGCAGTGCCGTTGAGGGGTACACTGAAGCTTTCTTT. Its protein product is CSAVEGYTEAFF.

J is TRBJ2-7 and V is TRBV5-4; 9 bases fit TRBD2. The ends lost 4 bases at V and 2 bases at J; junction bases unmatched: 10. The germline V gene encodes CDR1 SGHNT and CDR2 YYREEE (reference sequence). The length of the CDR3 is 16 residues. CDR3 amino acids: CASSPIAGAAAYEQYF. Written as DNA, the CDR3 is TGTGCCAGCAGCCCCATAGCGGGAGCGGCGGCCTACGAGCAGTACTTC.

The J gene is TRBJ2-5, the V gene TRBV25-1, with a tentative D call TRBD2 (5 bases). The V and J ends lost 2 bases and 0 bases respectively, with 10 bases between them. CDR3 length: 15 amino acids. In germline, CDR1 is MGHDK, CDR2 SYGVNS. CDR3 loop: CASSESGWYQETQYF. CDR3 DNA: TGTGCCAGCAGTGAAAGCGGTTGGTACCAAGAGACCCAGTACTTC.

As regards this clonotype: At one boundary the junction diverges from the germline segment, which might be a read error. This chain uses TRBV4-3 with TRBJ2-1; 10 nucleotides line up with TRBD2. This CDR3 comprises 15 residues. CDR1 and CDR2 from the germline V gene are LGHNA and YSLEER. CDR3 in DNA: TGCGCCAGCAGCCAAGGACTAGCGGGCCGTCCGCGGACGCTCTTC. Amino acid sequence: CASSQGLAGRPRTLF.